The 26 T cell receptor beta chains in this list originate from one sample, sequenced in a study of memory CD4+ T cells and cytomegalovirus serostatus (dated by TCRdb to about 2019). Library preparation was by the immunoSEQ multiplex PCR assay. This immuneACCESS table, as held by TCRdb, lists in-frame sequences with V and J called but not all clones. Of the missing ones, under half trace to an unresolved V gene in checked studies; the others have no known cause. This sample comprises roughly 50,000 clones, 82% of them detected only once. Together, the top ten hold 0.5% of the sample. Single viable CD3+CD4+CD8-CD45RO+ cells were sorted as memory CD4+ T cells on a FACSAria II. What was sequenced was memory CD4+ T cells from blood. The receptors here all came from an adult in good health and CMV-seronegative. Some clones in this sample may be carry-over from other donors' samples.

The rearrangement joins TRBV28 to TRBJ1-3; tentatively, D is TRBD1 (5 bases). Trimming removed 5 bases at V and 7 bases at J, with 18 bases between. This CDR3 is 15 amino acids long. Germline V CDR1 and CDR2: MDHEN, SYDVKM. In nucleotides, the CDR3 is TGTGCCAGCAGTGACCCAGGGAGAGTGGCGAACACCATATATTTT. Translated: CASSDPGRVANTIYF.

The V call is TRBV10-2, the J call TRBJ2-6; TRBD2 aligns across 13 bases. Germline CDR1 WSHSY, CDR2 SAAADI. This CDR3 has 18 residues. V was pared by 0 bases and J by 4 bases, with 3 bases of the junction left unmatched. The CDR3 sequence is CASSESGLAGSGANVLTF. The CDR3 DNA reads TGCGCCAGCAGTGAGTCGGGACTAGCGGGATCCGGGGCCAACGTCCTGACTTTC.

In this sample, this clone is medium-sized (0.01 to 0.1%). The genes are TRBV14 and TRBJ2-2; a weak D match, TRBD2 (6 bases). V lost 4 bases and J lost 4, with 19 bases in between. The CDR3 loop spans 17 amino acids. Per the germline V gene, CDR1 is SGHDN and CDR2 is FVKESK. The CDR3 DNA sequence: TGTGCCAGCAGCCCGTATCGTCCCGGGAGTACCACCGGGGAGCTGTTTTTT. This encodes CASSPYRPGSTTGELFF.

This chain links TRBV2 with TRBJ1-3, with TRBD1 as a possible D gene (5 bases). Trimming took 8 bases from V and 6 from J, leaving 11 bases between them. CDR1 and CDR2 (germline): SNHLY, FYNNEI. The CDR3 extends over 12 amino acids. The CDR3 sequence: CASGHGTNTIYF. DNA of the CDR3: TGTGCCAGCGGGCACGGGACAAACACCATATATTTT.

The CDR3 DNA follows: TGTGCCAGCAGTTACTCTAGCGGGAGGGCCTACAATGAGCAGTTCTTC. Its protein is CASSYSSGRAYNEQFF. J is TRBJ2-1 and V is TRBV6-5, with TRBD2 matching 11 bases. This CDR3 region has 16 residues. Germline V lookup: CDR1 MNHEY, CDR2 SVGAGI. The junction had 0 bases not matched to a gene; V was cut back by 0 bases and J by 2 bases.

The chain recombines TRBV7-2 with TRBJ2-5; no firm D call. The V and J ends lost 2 bases and 2 bases respectively, with 6 bases between them. The CDR3 runs to 13 residues. Germline CDR1 and CDR2: SGHTA and FQGNSA. The CDR3 DNA reads TGTGCCAGCAGCTTAAGTTTTCAAGAGACCCAGTACTTC. Translated, it gives CASSLSFQETQYF.

A single count supports this clone. The genes are TRBV7-2 and TRBJ2-7; TRBD1 might be the D (6 bases). Trimming pared 4 bases from V and 0 bases from J, leaving 10 bases between. From germline, CDR1 is SGHTA and CDR2 FQGNSA. This CDR3 contains 14 residues. The DNA for the CDR3 is TGTGCCAGCAGCTCAACAGGGCGCTCCTACGAGCAGTACTTC. Its protein is CASSSTGRSYEQYF. Variable domain in full (rest from reference TRBV7-2 and TRBJ2-7): GAGVSQSPSNKVTEKGKDVELRCDPISGHTALYWYRQSLGQGLEFLIYFQGNSAPDKSGLPSDRFSAERTGGSVSTLTIQRTQQEDSAVYLCASSSTGRSYEQYFGPGTRLTVT.

This clone was observed once. The chain recombines TRBV7-3 with TRBJ2-1; 7 bases fit TRBD2. Germline V gene data show CDR1 as SGHTA and CDR2 as FQGTGA. Unmatched junction bases numbered 7, after V lost 1 base and J lost 7 bases. The CDR3 is 15 residues long. The CDR3 DNA follows: TGTGCCAGCAGCTTAATTGGCGGGAGTACGAATGAGCAGTTCTTC. Translation gives CASSLIGGSTNEQFF.

The chain uses TRBV5-1 and TRBJ2-3, with D possibly being TRBD1 (5 bases). Trimming pared 5 bases from V and 2 bases from J, leaving 12 bases between. Germline V lookup: CDR1 SGHRS, CDR2 YFSETQ. The CDR3 spans 14 residues. The CDR3 reads CASRSIQATDTQYF. As DNA, the CDR3 is TGCGCCAGCAGAAGTATACAGGCCACAGATACGCAGTATTTT.

This chain links TRBV10-1 with TRBJ2-2, with TRBD2 matching 12 bases. Losses at the gene ends were 9 bases for V and 7 bases for J; bases not matched to a gene: 6. The CDR3 extends over 14 amino acids. Germline assignment: CDR1 WNHNN and CDR2 SYGVQD (reference sequence). The CDR3 loop reads CASQRTSGIGELFF. The CDR3 DNA is TGCGCCAGTCAAAGGACTAGCGGGATCGGGGAGCTGTTTTTT.

The rearrangement links TRBV27 to TRBJ1-1; 9 bases match TRBD1. V was pared by 5 bases and J by 1 base, with 2 bases of the junction left unmatched. The CDR3 contains 14 residues. Germline V gene data show CDR1 as MNHEY and CDR2 as SMNVEV (reference sequence). Here the CDR3 DNA reads TGTGCCAGCAGTGCACAGGGGGCGAACACTGAAGCTTTCTTT. It yields the protein CASSAQGANTEAFF.

This sequence joins TRBV4-3 and TRBJ2-7, with D uncertain. This CDR3 contains 15 residues. Germline assignment: CDR1 LGHNA and CDR2 YSLEER. The V gene lost 1 base and the J gene lost 2 bases, with 12 bases spanning the gap. As DNA, the CDR3 is TGCGCCAGCAGCCAAGGGCCCGCGGAGACCTACGAGCAGTACTTC. It specifies CASSQGPAETYEQYF.

The V gene is TRBV18, the J gene TRBJ1-4; D not resolved. Germline V lookup: CDR1 KGHSH, CDR2 LQKENI. The V gene lost 3 bases and the J gene lost 3 bases, with 8 bases spanning the gap. The CDR3 consists of 14 residues. The CDR3 region has the DNA TGTGCCAGCTCACCGTCGTGGCCTAATGAAAAACTGTTTTTT. Amino acids: CASSPSWPNEKLFF.

The rearrangement uses TRBV2 and TRBJ2-2; D gene unclear. Germline V lookup: CDR1 SNHLY, CDR2 FYNNEI. This CDR3 comprises 14 residues. The germline V and J ends were trimmed by 6 bases and 2 bases, with 10 bases remaining between them. The CDR3 bases are TGTGCCAGCAGCTTGATTAGAAACACCGGGGAGCTGTTTTTT. Its translation: CASSLIRNTGELFF.

The J gene is TRBJ2-2, the V gene TRBV5-1; D gene ambiguous. Germline-derived CDR1 and CDR2 are SGHRS and YFSETQ. The CDR3 sequence is 15 residues long. Trimming left V 0 bases short and J 5 bases short, with 11 bases between. CDR3 coding DNA: TGCGCCAGCAGCTTGGGGACCACCGGGACCGGGGAGCTGTTTTTT. This sequence encodes CASSLGTTGTGELFF. Based on the CDR3 plus reference TRBV5-1 and TRBJ2-2, the full variable domain is KAGVTQTPRYLIKTRGQQVTLSCSPISGHRSVSWYQQTPGQGLQFLFEYFSETQRNKGNFPGRFSGRQFSNSRSEMNVSTLELGDSALYLCASSLGTTGTGELFFGEGSRLTVL.

The chain combines TRBV9 with TRBJ2-1, with 8 bases matching TRBD2. The CDR3 sequence is 15 residues long. Losses at the gene ends were 4 bases for V and 3 bases for J; bases not matched to a gene: 6. CDR1 SGDLS and CDR2 YYNGEE come from the germline V gene. The CDR3 DNA sequence: TGTGCCAGCAGCCGGACTAGCCAGGACTACAATGAGCAGTTCTTC. Its translation: CASSRTSQDYNEQFF.

This chain joins TRBV28 and TRBJ1-5; TRBD1 matches at 7 bases. Per the germline V gene, CDR1 is MDHEN and CDR2 is SYDVKM. Trimming took 3 bases from V and 7 from J; bases not matched to a gene: 6. The CDR3 loop spans 14 amino acids. The CDR3 DNA sequence: TGTGCCAGCAGTTTGGTTCAGGGGGGACAGCCCCAGCATTTT. Protein product: CASSLVQGGQPQHF.

This clone was seen only once. V gene TRBV7-3 combines with J gene TRBJ2-5; no clear D gene. CDR3 length: 14 amino acids. The V and J ends lost 2 bases and 0 bases respectively, with 7 bases between them. CDR1 and CDR2 (germline): SGHTA, FQGTGA. The CDR3 bases are TGTGCCAGCAGCTTACGGCGCGACCAAGAGACCCAGTACTTC. It translates to CASSLRRDQETQYF.

The chain uses TRBV6-5 and TRBJ2-7; 7 positions match TRBD2. J lost 3 bases, V lost 0 bases, and 5 bases had no gene match. The CDR3 has 15 residues. Germline V gene lookup returns CDR1 MNHEY and CDR2 SVGAGI. For the CDR3, the DNA is TGTGCCAGCAGTTACTCCCCGGGACTAAGCTACGAGCAGTACTTC. Protein product: CASSYSPGLSYEQYF.

The chain joins TRBV7-8 to TRBJ2-7; 7 bases line up with TRBD2. Trimming cost V 5 bases and J 4 bases; bases outside gene matches: 5. This CDR3 has 13 amino acids. CDR1 is SGHVS, CDR2 FQNEAQ, per germline. In nucleotides, the CDR3 is TGTGCCAGCAGCACACGACTAGCATACGAGCAGTACTTC. It yields the protein CASSTRLAYEQYF.

The chain is built from TRBV6-6 and TRBJ1-4; a possible D gene is TRBD1 (6 bases). Germline CDR1 and CDR2: MNHNY and SVGAGI (reference sequence). The V end was cut by 6 bases, the J end by 4 bases, with 6 bases between. This CDR3 is built from 12 residues. CDR3 protein: CASRDSNEKLFF. In DNA form, the CDR3 reads TGTGCCAGCAGGGACAGTAATGAAAAACTGTTTTTT.

The gene calls are TRBV7-2 and TRBJ2-7; D is unresolved. The CDR3 totals 14 residues. CDR1 SGHTA and CDR2 FQGNSA come from the germline V gene. Trimming took off 4 bases at V and 5 bases at J, with 15 bases between the two ends. DNA for the CDR3: TGTGCCAGCAGCTCACAGAAGGGAATCCACGAGCAGTACTTC. This codes for CASSSQKGIHEQYF.

The CDR3 protein is CASILEGRARNEQFF. CDR3 coding DNA: TGTGCCAGCATACTTGAGGGGAGGGCTCGCAATGAGCAGTTCTTC. The chain carries TRBV2 and TRBJ2-1, with 7 bases matching TRBD2. The CDR3 is made up of 15 amino acids. The germline CDR1 and CDR2 sequences are SNHLY and FYNNEI. With V trimmed by 7 bases and J by 6 bases, 12 bases remained unmatched. The full variable domain, with the rest looked up from reference TRBV2 and TRBJ2-1, is EPEVTQTPSHQVTQMGQEVILRCVPISNHLYFYWYRQILGQKVEFLVSFYNNEISEKSEIFDDQFSVERPDGSNFTLKIRSTKLEDSAMYFCASILEGRARNEQFFGPGTRLTVL.

The chain is built from TRBV5-5 and TRBJ2-2, with 7 positions matching TRBD2. With V trimmed by 5 bases and J by 3 bases, 10 bases remained unmatched. The CDR3 spans 16 residues. Germline lookup yields CDR1 SGHKS and CDR2 YYEKEE (reference sequence). Written as DNA, the CDR3 is TGTGCCAGCAGTTACTGGGGGGGTTCGGACACCGGGGAGCTGTTTTTT. This gives the protein CASSYWGGSDTGELFF.

The gene calls are TRBV14 and TRBJ1-2; D is perhaps TRBD1 (5 bases). Germline V lookup: CDR1 SGHDN, CDR2 FVKESK. This CDR3 is 13 amino acids long. The germline V and J ends were trimmed by 3 bases and 6 bases, with 11 bases remaining between them. DNA for the CDR3: TGTGCCAGCAGCCAGAGGGGAGGGGATGGCTACACCTTC. This gives the protein CASSQRGGDGYTF.

The rearrangement links TRBV25-1 to TRBJ1-1; TRBD1 might be the D (6 bases). This CDR3 contains 14 residues. Germline lookup yields CDR1 MGHDK and CDR2 SYGVNS. Trimming removed 4 bases from V and 6 bases from J, with 15 bases in between. The CDR3 DNA follows: TGTGCCAGCAGTGCTCAGGGGAGGGGAGCTGAAGCTTTCTTT. It encodes CASSAQGRGAEAFF.